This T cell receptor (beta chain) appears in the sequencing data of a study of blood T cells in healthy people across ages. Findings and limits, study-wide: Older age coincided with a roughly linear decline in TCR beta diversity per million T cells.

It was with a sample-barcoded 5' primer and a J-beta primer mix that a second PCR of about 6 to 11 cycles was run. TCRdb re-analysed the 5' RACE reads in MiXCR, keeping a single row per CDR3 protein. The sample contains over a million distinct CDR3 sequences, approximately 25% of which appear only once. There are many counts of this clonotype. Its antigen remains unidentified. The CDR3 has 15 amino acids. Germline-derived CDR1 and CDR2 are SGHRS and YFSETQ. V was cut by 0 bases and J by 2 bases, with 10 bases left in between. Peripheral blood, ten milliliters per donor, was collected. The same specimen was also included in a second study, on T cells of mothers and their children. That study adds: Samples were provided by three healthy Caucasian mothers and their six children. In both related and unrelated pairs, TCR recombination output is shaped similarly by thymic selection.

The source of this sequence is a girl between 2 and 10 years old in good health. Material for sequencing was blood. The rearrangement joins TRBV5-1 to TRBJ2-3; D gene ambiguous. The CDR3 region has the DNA TGCGCCAGCAGCTTGGGGGCATCCATCACAGATACGCAGTATTTT. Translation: CASSLGASITDTQYF.